The 27 T cell receptor beta chains below come from one sample, sequenced in a study of tumor-infiltrating lymphocytes in oesophageal squamous cell carcinoma. TCRdb redid the calling of the PCR reads with MiXCR, one entry per CDR3 protein. The sample consists of about 17,000 distinct CDR3 sequences, around 40% of them appearing once. The sample was normal esophageal tissue next to the tumor. These receptor sequences come from a female donor with esophageal squamous cell carcinoma.

This clonotype occurred many times. The chain recombines TRBV10-3 with TRBJ2-7; D uncertain. Germline assignment: CDR1 ENHRY and CDR2 SYGVKD. The V end lost 2 bases, the J end lost 6 bases, and 8 bases lay between the germline ends. CDR3 size: 12 residues. CDR3 region: CAISERQVEQYF. CDR3 coding DNA: TGTGCCATCAGTGAGAGGCAGGTCGAGCAGTACTTC.

This chain links TRBV5-6 with TRBJ1-4; D unresolved. Germline V lookup: CDR1 SGHDT, CDR2 YYEEEE. Trimming cost V 6 bases and J 7 bases, with 16 bases left between them. The CDR3 has 14 residues. This chain's CDR3 is CASIAGYPVEKLFF. As DNA, the CDR3 is TGTGCCAGCATCGCGGGATATCCTGTTGAAAAACTGTTTTTT.

This clonotype was observed a few times. This chain uses TRBV12-3 or TRBV12-4 with TRBJ2-7, with D perhaps matching TRBD2 (5 bases). V lost 6 bases and J 0 bases, leaving 9 bases between the germline ends. The CDR3 contains 13 residues. The CDR3 region has the DNA TGTGCCAGCAGACTAGAGAACTCCTACGAGCAGTACTTC. Its translation is CASRLENSYEQYF.

This chain connects TRBV11-2 to TRBJ2-3, with D perhaps matching TRBD1 or TRBD2 (6 bases each). CDR1 and CDR2 from the germline V gene are SGHAT and FQNNGV. The V end was cut by 4 bases, the J end by 3 bases, with 17 bases between. This CDR3 region has 16 residues. CDR3 sequence (DNA): TGTGCCAGCAGCTCAGGAGGGGGATTTGGAACAGATACGCAGTATTTT. It is translated as CASSSGGGFGTDTQYF.

In this sample, this clonotype turned up a few times. The chain combines TRBV7-9 with TRBJ2-1; maybe TRBD1 (6 bases). With the DNA end fitting TRBJ1-2 better, the J assignment may be wrong. The germline gives CDR1 SEHNR, CDR2 FQNEAQ (reference sequence). The CDR3 extends over 16 amino acids. The CDR3: CASSLVGTKGNYGYTF. The CDR3 bases are TGTGCCAGCAGCTTAGTAGGGACAAAGGGGAACTATGGCTACACCTTC.

For this clonotype: This is likely a read error, given that the CDR3 carries no conserved phenylalanine or tryptophan at its end. The limits of the CDR3 on the DNA are not certain, so only TCRdb's listed CDR3 is given. The chain joins TRBV25-1 to TRBJ2-3; no check of the table's D call, TRBD2, against the DNA was made. The CDR3 is 17 amino acids in total, end residues counted. Germline V gene data show CDR1 as MGHDK and CDR2 as SYGVNS. The CDR3 protein is CASSVGGSTNSPLHFGN.

On this clonotype itself: This may be a read error, as it is one base from a much larger clone. V and J are TRBV7-6 and TRBJ2-1; D is possibly TRBD1 (6 bases). The J call may be faulty, since TRBJ2-7 better matches the DNA end. This CDR3 region has 16 residues. The V gene's germline CDR1 is SGHVS and CDR2 FNYEAQ. The CDR3 loop is CASSSWTVSSYNEQYF. In DNA form, the CDR3 reads TGTGCCAGCAGCTCCTGGACAGTGAGCTCCTACAATGAGCAGTACTTC.

This clonotype was seen many times. The rearrangement joins TRBV9 to TRBJ2-3; D gene uncertain. Germline V gives CDR1 SGDLS, CDR2 YYNGEE. There are 14 residues in the CDR3. V dropped 0 bases and J dropped 0 bases, with 5 bases sitting between them. The CDR3 is CASSVDGSTDTQYF. The CDR3 bases are TGTGCCAGCAGCGTAGACGGGAGCACAGATACGCAGTATTTT.

This chain links TRBV7-9 with TRBJ2-3; D gene unclear. Trimming pared 3 bases from V and 6 bases from J, leaving 10 bases between. The CDR3 consists of 13 residues. CDR1 and CDR2 (germline): SEHNR, FQNEAQ (reference sequence). DNA of the CDR3: TGTGCCAGCAGCTTTAACGGTGGGGATACGCAGTATTTT. It translates to CASSFNGGDTQYF.

The chain joins TRBV6-2 or TRBV6-3 to TRBJ2-5; a possible D gene is TRBD1 (7 bases). With the DNA end fitting TRBJ2-1 better, the J assignment may be wrong. Germline V gene data show CDR1 as MNHEY and CDR2 as SVGEGT. CDR3 length: 16 amino acids. CDR3: CASSPRGGGAYNEQFF. The CDR3 DNA is TGTGCCAGCAGTCCGCGAGGAGGGGGCGCCTACAATGAGCAGTTCTTC.

As regards this clonotype: The conserved closing phenylalanine or tryptophan is absent in this CDR3, likely reflecting a read error. The DNA is omitted, as the CDR3 cannot be located on it reliably, and the CDR3 follows TCRdb's listing. The chain uses TRBV7-2 and TRBJ2-7; TRBD2 was called by the table and not checked on the DNA. Both ends counted, the CDR3 spans 14 residues. Germline loops: CDR1 SGHTA, CDR2 FQGNSA. CDR3: CASSLWGGGGQYFR.

This clonotype was seen a single time. CDR3: CASSYGGTDTQYF. The CDR3 nucleotides read TGTGCCAGCAGTTACGGGGGCACAGATACGCAGTATTTT. V usage is TRBV12-3 or TRBV12-4 and J usage is TRBJ2-3; weak D call: TRBD2 (5 bases). Trimming cost V 4 bases and J 1 base, with 6 bases left between them. The CDR3 has 13 residues.

This clonotype was picked up one time. This rearrangement joins TRBV24-1 to TRBJ2-3, with no clear D. This CDR3 contains 14 residues. V was trimmed by 6 bases and J by 5 bases, leaving 14 bases between them. Germline V lookup: CDR1 KGHDR, CDR2 SFDVKD. Here the CDR3 DNA reads TGTGCCACCAGTCATAGGGCTTGGGGAGATACGCAGTATTTT. It codes for CATSHRAWGDTQYF.

This clonotype was detected ten times or more. The chain combines TRBV7-3 with TRBJ2-2; D remains ambiguous. V dropped 6 bases and J dropped 5 bases, with 10 bases sitting between them. Germline assignment: CDR1 SGHTA and CDR2 FQGTGA. The CDR3 is 13 residues long. The CDR3 DNA sequence: TGTGCCAGCAGTACGGACCTAACCGGGGAGCTGTTTTTT. Protein product: CASSTDLTGELFF.

This clonotype was observed at least ten times. At one end the junction does not follow the germline gene, possibly because of a read error. J is TRBJ2-1 and V is TRBV6-6; D is possibly TRBD1 (6 bases). CDR3 size: 16 residues. Germline CDR1 is MNHNY and CDR2 is SVGAGI (reference sequence). CDR3 DNA: TGTGCCAGCAGTTACTCGGGGGCTACGCAAAATTCACCCCTCCACTTC. Its translation is CASSYSGATQNSPLHF.

The table lists this clonotype with a few counts. This rearrangement joins TRBV7-2 to TRBJ2-5; D is unclear. The last part of the DNA fits TRBJ2-7 better; the J call may be wrong. Germline CDR1 and CDR2: SGHTA and FQGNSA. This CDR3 comprises 13 residues. The CDR3 bases are TGTGCCAGCAGCCCCCGGGCGCGCTACGAGCAGTACTTC. As protein: CASSPRARYEQYF.

The sample holds many counts of this clonotype. The chain carries TRBV27 and TRBJ2-5; D may be TRBD1 (6 bases). The CDR3 has 14 amino acids. Trimming cost V 5 bases and J 2 bases, with 12 bases left between them. Germline V gene lookup returns CDR1 MNHEY and CDR2 SMNVEV (reference sequence). The CDR3 DNA reads TGTGCCAGCAGTAAACTCGGACAGCAAGAGACCCAGTACTTC. This encodes CASSKLGQQETQYF.

The chain has TRBV7-2 and TRBJ2-4; 15 bases are a match to TRBD2. Germline loops: CDR1 SGHTA, CDR2 FQGNSA. V lost 4 bases and J lost 0; bases outside the gene matches: 16. The CDR3 consists of 22 residues. The CDR3 DNA sequence: TGTGCCAGCAGCTACCGGACCGGGGCGGGACTAGCGGGAGGACTAGCCAAAAACATTCAGTACTTC. Its protein product is CASSYRTGAGLAGGLAKNIQYF. The whole variable domain, filled in from reference TRBV7-2 and TRBJ2-4, reads GAGVSQSPSNKVTEKGKDVELRCDPISGHTALYWYRQSLGQGLEFLIYFQGNSAPDKSGLPSDRFSAERTGGSVSTLTIQRTQQEDSAVYLCASSYRTGAGLAGGLAKNIQYFGAGTRLSVL.

The V gene is TRBV28, the J gene TRBJ2-6; the D is unclear. Germline assignment: CDR1 MDHEN and CDR2 SYDVKM. This CDR3 has 14 residues. V was trimmed by 5 bases and J by 2 bases, leaving 7 bases between them. In nucleotides, the CDR3 is TGTGCCAGCAGTATAGTGGCTGGGGCCAACGTCCTGACTTTC. This codes for CASSIVAGANVLTF.

This clonotype has ten or more counts. The chain recombines TRBV6-1 with TRBJ1-5, with a weak D call TRBD1 (5 bases). Between the trimmed V and J ends, which lost 6 bases and 4 bases, there was a span of 10 bases. This CDR3 has 13 residues. Germline V gene sequence: CDR1 MNHNS, CDR2 SASEGT. The CDR3 sequence is CASRDIGNQPQHF. In DNA, the CDR3 is TGTGCCAGCAGGGACATTGGGAATCAGCCCCAGCATTTT.

Concerning this clonotype: A much larger clone differs from this one at a single base, so this may be a read error. The chain recombines TRBV5-5 with TRBJ2-5; 9 bases map to TRBD2. The germline gives CDR1 SGHKS, CDR2 YYEKEE (reference sequence). The CDR3 totals 15 residues. J lost 11 bases, V lost 2 bases, and 13 bases had no gene match. The CDR3 DNA sequence: TGTGCCAGCAGCTTAGTTCTAGCGGGATGGAATGAGCAGTACTTC. Its protein product is CASSLVLAGWNEQYF. Based on the CDR3 plus reference TRBV5-5 and TRBJ2-5, the full variable domain is DAGVTQSPTHLIKTRGQQVTLRCSPISGHKSVSWYQQVLGQGPQFIFQYYEKEERGRGNFPDRFSARQFPNYSSELNVNALLLGDSALYLCASSLVLAGWNEQYFGPGTRLLVL.

This clonotype was observed at least ten times. A much larger clone sits a single nucleotide away, making a read error possible. The gene calls are TRBV19 and TRBJ2-4; no clear D gene. The CDR3 loop spans 13 amino acids. Per germline, CDR1 LNHDA and CDR2 SQIVND (reference sequence). Trimming took off 1 base at V and 13 bases at J, with 14 bases between the two ends. The CDR3 region has the DNA TGTGCCAGTAGTATAGCGGGTTTGAATGAGCAGTACTTC. Translated, it gives CASSIAGLNEQYF.

The V gene is TRBV6-6, the J gene TRBJ2-3; 12 positions agree with TRBD2. The J call may be wrong; the DNA end is better matched by TRBJ2-1. This CDR3 comprises 15 residues. Germline V CDR1 and CDR2: MNHNY, SVGAGI (reference sequence). The CDR3 reads CASSYVTSGRNEQFF. CDR3 sequence (DNA): TGTGCCAGCAGTTATGTGACTAGCGGGAGAAATGAGCAGTTCTTC.

V usage is TRBV12-3 or TRBV12-4 and J usage is TRBJ2-3; 10 bases match TRBD1. V lost 7 bases, J lost 4 bases, and 11 bases stayed unmatched. The CDR3 is 16 amino acids. Written as DNA, the CDR3 is TGTGCCAGCACCCGCCCCGGGACAGGGGTTGCAGATACGCAGTATTTT. Its protein is CASTRPGTGVADTQYF.

The chain employs TRBV7-6 and TRBJ2-1, with 12 bases aligning to TRBD2. CDR1 SGHVS and CDR2 FNYEAQ come from the germline V gene. CDR3 length: 15 amino acids. The V gene end was trimmed by 2 bases and the J gene end by 6 bases; junction bases not matched to a gene: 2. This CDR3 reads CASSLLLAGGNEQFF. The CDR3 bases are TGTGCCAGCAGCTTATTACTAGCGGGGGGCAATGAGCAGTTCTTC. The full variable domain, rest sourced from reference TRBV7-6 and TRBJ2-1, is GAGVSQSPRYKVTKRGQDVALRCDPISGHVSLYWYRQALGQGPEFLTYFNYEAQQDKSGLPNDRFSAERPEGSISTLTIQRTEQRDSAMYRCASSLLLAGGNEQFFGPGTRLTVL.

To note about this clonotype: One end of the junction fails to match germline, which may point to a read error. V gene TRBV20-1 combines with J gene TRBJ1-6; the D gene is possibly TRBD1 (5 bases). CDR3 length equals 15 residues. Germline V lookup: CDR1 DFQATT, CDR2 SNEGSKA (reference sequence). The CDR3 spells CSARDGERGNSPFHF. The CDR3 region has the DNA TGCAGTGCTAGAGACGGGGAGAGGGGCAATTCACCCTTCCACTTT.

The rearrangement joins TRBV5-1 to TRBJ1-5; unclear D gene. The CDR3 sequence is 14 residues long. V lost 4 bases to trimming and J lost 1 base, with 9 bases between them. Germline assignment: CDR1 SGHRS and CDR2 YFSETQ. In nucleotides, the CDR3 is TGCGCCAGCAGCCCTGGAGGGAGCAATCAGCCCCAGCATTTT. It encodes CASSPGGSNQPQHF. The variable domain in full, completed from reference TRBV5-1 and TRBJ1-5, reads KAGVTQTPRYLIKTRGQQVTLSCSPISGHRSVSWYQQTPGQGLQFLFEYFSETQRNKGNFPGRFSGRQFSNSRSEMNVSTLELGDSALYLCASSPGGSNQPQHFGDGTRLSIL.